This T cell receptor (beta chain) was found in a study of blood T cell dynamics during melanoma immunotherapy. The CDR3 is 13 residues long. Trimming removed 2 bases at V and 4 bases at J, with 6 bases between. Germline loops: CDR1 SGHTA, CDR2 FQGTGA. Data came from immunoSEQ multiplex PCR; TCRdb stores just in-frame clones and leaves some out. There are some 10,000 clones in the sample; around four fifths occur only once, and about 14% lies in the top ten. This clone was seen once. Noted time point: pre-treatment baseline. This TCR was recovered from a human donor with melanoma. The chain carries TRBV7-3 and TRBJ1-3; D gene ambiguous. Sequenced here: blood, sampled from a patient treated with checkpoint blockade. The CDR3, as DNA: TGTGCCAGCAGCTTAGGCTCCGGAAACACCATATATTTT. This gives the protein CASSLGSGNTIYF. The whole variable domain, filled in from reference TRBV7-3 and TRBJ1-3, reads GAGVSQTPSNKVTEKGKYVELRCDPISGHTALYWYRQSLGQGPEFLIYFQGTGAADDSGLPNDRFFAVRPEGSVSTLKIQRTERGDSAVYLCASSLGSGNTIYFGEGSWLTVV.